A single count supports the clone carrying this T cell receptor (beta chain). The antigen is not known. It was CD45RO-negative cells, positively selected for CCR7, that made up naive CD8 cells, with terminally differentiated effector memory CD45RA+ cells excluded. The donor population consisted of healthy HIV-negative adults with no recent acute infections or vaccinations. The data are from a study of shared clonotypes between healthy human individuals. Study-wide results and caveats: When naive CD4 clonotypes were compared across a few donors, approximately 5% were shared.

Here immunoSEQ multiplex PCR was the method, and the copy in TCRdb shows in-frame clones only, minus some. The sample contains 630,000 or so clones, roughly 98% of which appear only once. Sample: naive CD8+ T cells sorted from blood. This TCR derives from a man aged 30-40 years in good health.

The chain's CDR3 is CASSVSSGSNEQYF. CDR3 DNA: TGTGCCAGCAGCGTGTCTAGCGGGAGCAACGAGCAGTACTTC. This sequence joins TRBV9 and TRBJ2-7; 10 positions match TRBD2. V lost 2 bases and J lost 5; bases outside the gene matches: 4. The germline CDR1 and CDR2 sequences are SGDLS and YYNGEE. CDR3 size: 14 residues.